The 27 T cell receptor beta chains below were found in one sample sequenced in a study of yellow fever vaccine responses in identical twins. Using its own MiXCR run on the RT-PCR reads, TCRdb lists one record per CDR3 protein. The sample has roughly 2,500 distinct CDR3 sequences, 7.5% to 9.5% seen once. This material consisted of T cells from blood (PBMCs), unsorted or a sorted subset (not recorded which), taken 2 to 3 years after vaccination. These receptors originate from a woman aged 18-29 years who received the yellow fever vaccine.

By proportion, this clonotype is medium-sized. The chain has TRBV10-1 and TRBJ2-5; 7 bases fit TRBD2. CDR1 is WNHNN and CDR2 is SYGVQD in the germline V gene (reference sequence). The J segment lost 0 bases and the V segment lost 8 bases, leaving 12 bases of the junction unmatched. CDR3 length: 16 amino acids. CDR3 bases: TGCGCCAGCGGCAAGACTAGCCCACAGTACCAAGAGACCCAGTACTTC. Translating it yields CASGKTSPQYQETQYF.

V is TRBV10-3 and J is TRBJ2-7; TRBD1 aligns across 7 bases. This CDR3 is built from 13 residues. Germline V gene lookup returns CDR1 ENHRY and CDR2 SYGVKD. V lost 6 bases, J lost 4 bases, and 6 bases stayed unmatched. The CDR3 region has the DNA TGTGCCATCAGGGGGGACAGAATTTACGAGCAGTACTTC. This translates into CAIRGDRIYEQYF.

By proportion, this clonotype is medium-sized. The V and J genes are TRBV5-1 and TRBJ2-5, with 7 bases that match TRBD1. This CDR3 is 13 amino acids long. CDR1 and CDR2 from the germline V gene are SGHRS and YFSETQ. V trimming: 4 bases; J trimming: 4 bases; junction bases outside the gene matches: 4. CDR3 bases: TGCGCCAGCAGCAGAGACAGGGCAGAGACCCAGTACTTC. Its protein product is CASSRDRAETQYF. Variable domain in full (rest from reference TRBV5-1 and TRBJ2-5): KAGVTQTPRYLIKTRGQQVTLSCSPISGHRSVSWYQQTPGQGLQFLFEYFSETQRNKGNFPGRFSGRQFSNSRSEMNVSTLELGDSALYLCASSRDRAETQYFGPGTRLLVL.

The sample holds a few counts of this clonotype. This rearrangement joins TRBV10-1 to TRBJ2-7; 7 bases map to TRBD1. This CDR3 is 12 amino acids long. The V gene end was trimmed by 9 bases and the J gene end by 0 bases; junction bases not matched to a gene: 2. Germline V gives CDR1 WNHNN, CDR2 SYGVQD (reference sequence). In nucleotides, the CDR3 is TGCGCCAGAAGGGACAGCTCCTACGAGCAGTACTTC. This translates into CARRDSSYEQYF.

The chain uses TRBV28 and TRBJ2-6; D is perhaps TRBD1 (6 bases). The V end was cut by 4 bases, the J end by 4 bases, with 11 bases between. CDR1 and CDR2 from the germline V gene are MDHEN and SYDVKM. There are 15 residues in the CDR3. The CDR3 protein is CASSSTGPGANVLTF. CDR3 nucleotides: TGTGCCAGCAGTTCGACAGGTCCCGGGGCCAACGTCCTGACTTTC.

This clonotype came up a few times. This chain joins TRBV6-2 or TRBV6-3 and TRBJ1-1; D ambiguous. Germline CDR1 reads MNHEY; CDR2 reads SVGEGT. The V gene lost 2 bases and the J gene lost 3 bases, with 16 bases spanning the gap. There are 16 residues in the CDR3. The CDR3 here is CASSYGSPLKDTEAFF. In DNA, the CDR3 is TGTGCCAGCAGTTACGGTTCCCCGCTCAAGGACACTGAAGCTTTCTTT.

This clonotype turned up a few times. The chain is built from TRBV15 and TRBJ2-2, with 9 bases lining up with TRBD1. The CDR3 consists of 15 residues. V shed 5 bases, J shed 7 bases, and the junction held 8 bases outside the gene matches. The germline gives CDR1 LNHNV, CDR2 YYDKDF (reference sequence). The CDR3 DNA follows: TGTGCCACCAGCCCAGGGGACAGGGAGCACGGGGAGCTGTTTTTT. This sequence encodes CATSPGDREHGELFF.

By its share, this clonotype is medium-sized (0.01 to 0.1%). The gene calls are TRBV7-6 and TRBJ1-6, with D possibly being TRBD1 (6 bases). The CDR3 sequence is 13 residues long. Germline V gene lookup returns CDR1 SGHVS and CDR2 FNYEAQ. Trimming shortened V by 3 bases and J by 14 bases, and 14 bases separated the two germline ends. CDR3 in amino acids: CASSFTGTSALHF. The CDR3 DNA sequence: TGTGCCAGCAGCTTCACAGGGACGTCGGCCCTCCACTTT.

The chain has TRBV11-1 and TRBJ2-1, with no clear D. The germline V gene has CDR1 SGHAT and CDR2 FQDESV (reference sequence). V lost 4 bases to trimming and J lost 12 bases, with 16 bases between them. This CDR3 has 13 residues. CDR3 sequence (DNA): TGTGCCAGCAGCTCCCCCTCAACGATGTTGCAGTTCTTC. Its protein product is CASSSPSTMLQFF.

By share, this clonotype counts as medium-sized. The V gene is TRBV11-2, the J gene TRBJ2-2; TRBD2 agrees at 7 bases. The CDR3 has 16 residues. CDR1 SGHAT and CDR2 FQNNGV come from the germline V gene. The V segment lost 6 bases and the J segment 2 bases; nucleotides outside the gene matches: 9. CDR3 region: CASSYAGLPNTGELFF. Written as DNA, the CDR3 is TGTGCCAGCAGTTACGCGGGACTACCTAACACCGGGGAGCTGTTTTTT.

The table lists this clonotype with a few counts. This sequence joins TRBV12-3 or TRBV12-4 and TRBJ2-7, with D uncertain. V was clipped by 7 bases and J by 0 bases, with 13 bases between them. This CDR3 contains 14 residues. In DNA, the CDR3 is TGTGCCAGCACCACCTGGGGAAGCTCCTACGAGCAGTACTTC. This sequence encodes CASTTWGSSYEQYF.

This clonotype was detected a few times. V is TRBV10-3 and J is TRBJ2-7; 8 positions match TRBD1. The CDR3 runs to 13 residues. Germline assignment: CDR1 ENHRY and CDR2 SYGVKD. The ends lost 6 bases at V and 0 bases at J; junction bases unmatched: 1. The CDR3 DNA follows: TGTGCCATCAGCGACAGGGGCTCCTACGAGCAGTACTTC. Residues: CAISDRGSYEQYF.

The V and J genes are TRBV6-5 and TRBJ2-7, with 8 positions matching TRBD2. The V segment lost 0 bases and the J segment 2 bases; nucleotides outside the gene matches: 6. The CDR3 loop spans 16 amino acids. Germline values: CDR1 MNHEY, CDR2 SVGAGI. In DNA, the CDR3 is TGTGCCAGCAGTTACTCTCTACTAGCGGTACCCTACGAGCAGTACTTC. Its protein is CASSYSLLAVPYEQYF.

This clonotype was observed a handful of times. This chain links TRBV4-3 with TRBJ2-1, with TRBD2 matching 11 bases. J lost 5 bases, V lost 3 bases, and 3 bases had no gene match. CDR3 length equals 15 residues. In germline, CDR1 is LGHNA, CDR2 YSLEER. The DNA of the CDR3 is TGCGCCAGCAGCCAGATGACTAGCGGGAACAATGAGCAGTTCTTC. Its translation: CASSQMTSGNNEQFF.

The chain employs TRBV4-3 and TRBJ2-1; the D is unclear. Per germline, CDR1 LGHNA and CDR2 YSLEER. This CDR3 is 13 amino acids long. Trimming pared 0 bases from V and 4 bases from J, leaving 4 bases between. CDR3: CASSQDLYNEQFF. As DNA, the CDR3 is TGCGCCAGCAGCCAAGATTTGTACAATGAGCAGTTCTTC.

This clonotype was detected only a few times. Compared with germline, one end of the junction differs, possibly owing to a read error. The chain links TRBV7-7 to TRBJ2-7; D call uncertain. CDR1 and CDR2 from the germline V gene are SSHAT and FNYEAQ (reference sequence). The CDR3 is 12 amino acids. DNA for the CDR3: TGTGCTAGCAGCATCTCCGGCGGCGAGCAGTACTTC. Encoded protein: CASSISGGEQYF.

The sample holds a few counts of this clonotype. The chain carries TRBV5-1 and TRBJ2-7; D is ambiguous. Between the trimmed V and J ends, which lost 3 bases and 1 base, there was a span of 2 bases. Looked up from germline, CDR1 is SGHRS and CDR2 is YFSETQ. The CDR3 has 11 amino acids. The CDR3 here is CASSSSYEQYF. The CDR3 coding sequence is TGCGCCAGCAGCTCTTCCTACGAGCAGTACTTC.

This CDR3 is CASSLDSPIYGYTF. The CDR3 DNA reads as TGTGCCAGCAGCCTTGACAGCCCAATCTATGGCTACACCTTC. This sequence joins TRBV7-9 and TRBJ1-2; TRBD1 might be the D (5 bases). The V end lost 5 bases, the J end lost 4 bases, and 14 bases lay between the germline ends. This CDR3 spans 14 amino acids. The V gene's germline CDR1 is SEHNR and CDR2 FQNEAQ (reference sequence).

This clonotype was seen a few times. CDR3 nucleotides: TGTGCCAGCAGCTTACGGCCTAGCGGGAACAATGAGCAGTTCTTC. It yields the protein CASSLRPSGNNEQFF. The chain joins TRBV11-3 to TRBJ2-1; TRBD2 matches at 9 bases. In germline, CDR1 is SGHNT, CDR2 YENEEA. Germline trimming cut 2 bases from V and 5 bases from J; bases unmatched to any gene: 4. The CDR3 covers 15 residues.

This clonotype occurred a few times. This chain links TRBV2 with TRBJ2-5; 9 positions match TRBD2. The CDR3 extends over 16 amino acids. V shed 5 bases and J 2 bases; nucleotides not matched to a gene: 9. CDR1 and CDR2 from the germline V gene are SNHLY and FYNNEI. The CDR3 protein is CASSTKAGGKQETQYF. In DNA form, the CDR3 reads TGTGCCAGCAGTACGAAAGCGGGGGGTAAACAAGAGACCCAGTACTTC.

This CDR3 is CASSQGFQGTPYEQYF. The CDR3 DNA follows: TGTGCCAGCAGCCAAGGCTTCCAGGGGACGCCCTACGAGCAGTACTTC. V gene TRBV4-2 combines with J gene TRBJ2-7; weak D call: TRBD1 (6 bases). The CDR3 extends over 16 amino acids. Trimming stripped 1 base from V and 2 bases from J, with 15 bases between. From germline, CDR1 is LGHNA and CDR2 YNFKEQ.

The chain combines TRBV4-2 with TRBJ1-5, with 8 bases lining up with TRBD1. This CDR3 contains 15 residues. V dropped 4 bases and J dropped 5; count of bases not matched to a gene: 7. Germline V CDR1 and CDR2: LGHNA, YNFKEQ. CDR3 protein: CASSRRTGQYQPQHF. The CDR3 coding sequence is TGTGCCAGCAGCCGGAGGACAGGGCAGTATCAGCCCCAGCATTTT.

The V call is TRBV10-1, the J call TRBJ2-5; D is undetermined. CDR3 length: 14 residues. V gave up 2 bases and J gave up 5 bases, with 12 bases separating them. The germline V gene has CDR1 WNHNN and CDR2 SYGVQD (reference sequence). The DNA of the CDR3 is TGCGCCAGCAGTGAGGGCAGGTCCGTGGAGACCCAGTACTTC. Its protein product is CASSEGRSVETQYF.

The genes are TRBV19 and TRBJ2-7; D unresolved. This CDR3 contains 13 residues. From germline, CDR1 is LNHDA and CDR2 SQIVND (reference sequence). Trimming took off 0 bases at V and 1 base at J, with 4 bases between the two ends. CDR3 region: CASSIDFSYEQYF. CDR3 nucleotides: TGTGCCAGTAGTATAGACTTTTCCTACGAGCAGTACTTC.

The chain recombines TRBV2 with TRBJ2-2; 7 nucleotides align to TRBD1. V was pared by 7 bases and J by 0 bases, with 5 bases of the junction left unmatched. Germline V CDR1 and CDR2: SNHLY, FYNNEI. CDR3 length: 15 residues. The CDR3, as DNA: TGTGCCAGCAAAGGGGGCACCCCGAACACCGGGGAGCTGTTTTTT. Its protein product is CASKGGTPNTGELFF.

A few counts support this clonotype. This chain uses TRBV11-1 with TRBJ2-1; possible D gene TRBD1, 5 bases. Trimming stripped 0 bases from V and 8 bases from J, with 20 bases between. The germline V gene has CDR1 SGHAT and CDR2 FQDESV (reference sequence). The CDR3 is 17 amino acids. In DNA, the CDR3 is TGTGCCAGCAGCTTAGCGATAAAGGCAGGGATAGTCGATGAGCAGTTCTTC. Translating it yields CASSLAIKAGIVDEQFF. The full variable domain, rest sourced from reference TRBV11-1 and TRBJ2-1, is EAEVAQSPRYKITEKSQAVAFWCDPISGHATLYWYRQILGQGPELLVQFQDESVVDDSQLPKDRFSAERLKGVDSTLKIQPAELGDSAMYLCASSLAIKAGIVDEQFFGPGTRLTVL.

This clonotype is medium-sized. This sequence joins TRBV6-1 and TRBJ2-7, with 11 bases that match TRBD1. Per germline, CDR1 MNHNS and CDR2 SASEGT. Unmatched junction bases numbered 8, after V lost 7 bases and J lost 6 bases. This CDR3 comprises 14 residues. In nucleotides, the CDR3 is TGTGCCAGCACCCGGACAGGGGGCGTCTCCGAGCAGTACTTC. Translated, it gives CASTRTGGVSEQYF.